Following are 24 T cell receptor beta chains from one sample sequenced in a study of blood T cell repertoires in COVID-19. Libraries were prepared by immunoSEQ multiplex PCR; TCRdb keeps only in-frame clonotypes and omits some of them. This sample has tens of thousands of clones, with around 81% found just once. The sequencing input was peripheral blood. These receptors originate from a man at least 80 years old with COVID-19, enrolled during active disease.

This clone came up once. The chain joins TRBV5-1 to TRBJ2-3, with TRBD2 matching over 12 bases. With V trimmed by 4 bases and J by 6 bases, 15 bases remained unmatched. Germline V gene sequence: CDR1 SGHRS, CDR2 YFSETQ. This CDR3 spans 18 amino acids. In DNA form, the CDR3 reads TGCGCCAGCAGCCTAACCGCCCGACTAGCGGGAGCGACGGATACGCAGTATTTT. Translated: CASSLTARLAGATDTQYF.

V and J are TRBV3-1 (or the pseudogene TRBV3-2) and TRBJ2-3; tentatively, D is TRBD2 (7 bases). This CDR3 is 15 amino acids long. V was trimmed by 4 bases and J by 0 bases, leaving 11 bases between them. Germline loops: CDR1 LGHDT, CDR2 YNNKEL (reference sequence). The CDR3 region has the DNA TGTGCCAGCAGCCGCGGGGGCCCCAGCACAGATACGCAGTATTTT. Translating gives CASSRGGPSTDTQYF.

In its sample, this clone was seen once. V is TRBV20-1 and J is TRBJ1-2; TRBD1 matches 10 bases. This CDR3 comprises 17 residues. Germline CDR1 reads DFQATT; CDR2 reads SNEGSKA (reference sequence). V gave up 3 bases and J gave up 0 bases; unmatched junction bases: 10. CDR3 sequence reads: CSASDLDRGNANYGYTF. The CDR3 bases are TGCAGTGCTAGTGACCTGGACAGGGGGAATGCTAACTATGGCTACACCTTC.

The chain recombines TRBV28 with TRBJ1-4; 9 bases align to TRBD1. The CDR3 extends over 15 amino acids. Germline-derived CDR1 and CDR2 are MDHEN and SYDVKM. The ends lost 3 bases at V and 5 bases at J; junction bases unmatched: 4. For the CDR3, the DNA is TGTGCCAGCAGTTTTGCCGGGACAGGGAATGAAAAACTGTTTTTT. Encoded protein: CASSFAGTGNEKLFF.

This chain uses TRBV10-3 with TRBJ1-3; D is unresolved. The CDR3 consists of 15 residues. Germline V gene sequence: CDR1 ENHRY, CDR2 SYGVKD. Trimming stripped 0 bases from V and 2 bases from J, with 8 bases between. The CDR3 DNA reads TGTGCCATCAGTGAGTCTCAAAGCACTGGAAACACCATATATTTT. Translation: CAISESQSTGNTIYF.

This clone was detected once. The chain is built from TRBV9 and TRBJ2-5, with 10 bases fitting TRBD1. The CDR3 runs to 15 residues. V lost 4 bases and J lost 9; bases outside the gene matches: 12. CDR1 is SGDLS and CDR2 is YYNGEE in the germline V gene. The CDR3 bases are TGTGCCAGCAGCCCCATACCCGGGACAGGGGCTGCCCAGTACTTC. This codes for CASSPIPGTGAAQYF.

The rearrangement joins TRBV6-2 or TRBV6-3 to TRBJ1-1, with TRBD1 matching over 7 bases. Germline V gene data show CDR1 as MNHEY and CDR2 as SVGEGT. This CDR3 has 17 residues. V lost 4 bases and J lost 4; bases outside the gene matches: 15. CDR3 residues: CASSSLGGPPGATEAFF. In DNA form, the CDR3 reads TGTGCCAGCAGTTCCCTAGGGGGCCCGCCAGGGGCCACTGAAGCTTTCTTT.

The chain has TRBV7-2 and TRBJ2-7, with D tentatively TRBD2 (6 bases). V was cut by 0 bases and J by 4 bases, with 13 bases left in between. This CDR3 is built from 15 residues. CDR1 and CDR2 (germline): SGHTA, FQGNSA. The CDR3 protein is CASSLARGRQYEQYF. The CDR3 DNA reads as TGTGCCAGCAGCTTAGCCCGAGGGAGGCAGTACGAGCAGTACTTC.

The genes are TRBV7-3 and TRBJ2-7; D ambiguous. There are 13 residues in the CDR3. The germline CDR1 and CDR2 sequences are SGHTA and FQGTGA. Trimming took off 2 bases at V and 7 bases at J, with 12 bases between the two ends. The CDR3 bases are TGTGCCAGCAGCTTACTCCCTAGTAAAGAGCAGTACTTC. Translation gives CASSLLPSKEQYF.

This chain links TRBV4-1 with TRBJ1-3; TRBD1 matches at 9 bases. V shed 4 bases and J 4 bases; nucleotides not matched to a gene: 2. CDR1 and CDR2 (germline): MGHRA, YSYEKL. The CDR3 length is 14 residues. The CDR3 here is CASSPGTGGNTIYF. In DNA, the CDR3 is TGCGCCAGCAGCCCTGGGACAGGGGGAAACACCATATATTTT.

The gene calls are TRBV6-5 and TRBJ2-1; TRBD2 agrees at 10 bases. Trimming cost V 4 bases and J 5 bases; bases outside gene matches: 2. The CDR3 runs to 14 residues. Germline assignment: CDR1 MNHEY and CDR2 SVGAGI. The chain's CDR3 is CASSFSGRNNEQFF. As DNA, the CDR3 is TGTGCCAGCAGTTTTAGCGGGAGGAACAATGAGCAGTTCTTC.

This clone has a single count. This chain links TRBV7-9 with TRBJ2-4, with TRBD2 matching over 9 bases. V gave up 5 bases and J gave up 7 bases; unmatched junction bases: 9. Germline CDR1 and CDR2: SEHNR and FQNEAQ (reference sequence). This CDR3 is built from 15 residues. The DNA of the CDR3 is TGTGCCAGCAGCCTGACTTCTAGCGGGAATAACATTCAGTACTTC. Amino acid sequence: CASSLTSSGNNIQYF.

This sequence joins TRBV7-9 and TRBJ1-2, with no clear D. CDR1 is SEHNR and CDR2 is FQNEAQ in the germline V gene (reference sequence). This CDR3 is built from 13 residues. V gave up 4 bases and J gave up 4 bases, with 10 bases separating them. The CDR3 sequence is CASSSRTIYGYTF. The CDR3 bases are TGTGCCAGCAGCTCGCGAACCATCTATGGCTACACCTTC.

The genes are TRBV19 and TRBJ2-1; possible D gene TRBD1, 5 bases. Germline V gene sequence: CDR1 LNHDA, CDR2 SQIVND (reference sequence). The V and J ends lost 2 bases and 1 base respectively, with 9 bases between them. CDR3 size: 15 residues. CDR3 loop: CASSIQGRSYNEQFF. In DNA, the CDR3 is TGTGCCAGTAGTATACAGGGCAGGTCCTACAATGAGCAGTTCTTC.

The V and J genes are TRBV5-1 and TRBJ2-3, with 7 bases matching TRBD2. The CDR3 runs 16 residues. Germline V gene lookup returns CDR1 SGHRS and CDR2 YFSETQ. The ends lost 1 base at V and 8 bases at J; junction bases unmatched: 13. Written as DNA, the CDR3 is TGCGCCAGCAGCTTGCGGGAGGCTAGGACCCGCGGTACGCAGTATTTT. It specifies CASSLREARTRGTQYF.

Only one count was recorded for this clone. The genes are TRBV7-2 and TRBJ1-5; maybe TRBD1 (6 bases). This CDR3 has 16 amino acids. Germline loops: CDR1 SGHTA, CDR2 FQGNSA. V was shortened by 0 bases and J by 3 bases, with 12 bases between the two germline ends. CDR3 sequence reads: CASSLASQGPNQPQHF. The CDR3 DNA reads TGTGCCAGCAGCTTAGCGTCACAGGGCCCCAATCAGCCCCAGCATTTT.

This chain connects TRBV4-3 to TRBJ1-4, with 9 positions matching TRBD1. The CDR3 is 15 amino acids. Germline-derived CDR1 and CDR2 are LGHNA and YSLEER. Unmatched junction bases numbered 6, after V lost 5 bases and J lost 5 bases. CDR3 in DNA: TGCGCCAGCAGCGGCGGACAGGGGTCCAATGAAAAACTGTTTTTT. This gives the protein CASSGGQGSNEKLFF.

V and J are TRBV4-3 and TRBJ1-5; 7 bases line up with TRBD1. CDR1 LGHNA and CDR2 YSLEER come from the germline V gene. The CDR3 loop spans 19 amino acids. Trimming removed 0 bases from V and 0 bases from J; junction bases left unmatched: 11. This CDR3 is CASSQDLTGTGYSNQPQHF. The CDR3 DNA reads TGCGCCAGCAGCCAAGATCTGACAGGGACGGGGTATAGCAATCAGCCCCAGCATTTT.

This clone has just a few counts. The chain uses TRBV29-1 and TRBJ2-2; 12 bases map to TRBD1. Per germline, CDR1 SQVTM and CDR2 ANQGSEA. The junction had 10 bases not matched to a gene; V was cut back by 8 bases and J by 6 bases. This CDR3 has 15 amino acids. The CDR3 bases are TGCAGCACACGGGGGACAGGGGGCGATTCCGGGGAGCTGTTTTTT. It specifies CSTRGTGGDSGELFF.

The CDR3 region has the DNA TGTGCCAGCAGCTTAGGGGCTCACTCCTACGAGCAGTACTTC. It is translated as CASSLGAHSYEQYF. The chain couples TRBV7-3 to TRBJ2-7, with D perhaps TRBD1 (5 bases). Per the germline V gene, CDR1 is SGHTA and CDR2 is FQGTGA. V lost 2 bases and J lost 0, with 8 bases in between. The CDR3 contains 14 residues.

The V gene is TRBV6-5, the J gene TRBJ2-7; TRBD1 agrees at 8 bases. This CDR3 is built from 14 residues. Germline loops: CDR1 MNHEY, CDR2 SVGAGI. The V segment lost 4 bases and the J segment 2 bases; nucleotides outside the gene matches: 4. CDR3 in amino acids: CASSSRDRTYEQYF. CDR3 nucleotides: TGTGCCAGCAGTTCCCGGGACAGGACCTACGAGCAGTACTTC.

This sequence joins TRBV7-3 and TRBJ1-1; D ambiguous. The CDR3 contains 13 residues. The V gene lost 5 bases and the J gene lost 3 bases, with 10 bases spanning the gap. CDR1 and CDR2 (germline): SGHTA, FQGTGA. The CDR3 sequence: CASSRLGDTEAFF. For the CDR3, the DNA is TGTGCCAGCAGCCGCCTCGGGGACACTGAAGCTTTCTTT.

V gene TRBV9 combines with J gene TRBJ2-3, with D perhaps TRBD1 (5 bases). V lost 1 base and J 1 base, leaving 10 bases between the germline ends. Germline CDR1 is SGDLS and CDR2 is YYNGEE. The CDR3 length is 15 residues. CDR3 coding DNA: TGTGCCAGCAGCGTACAGCAGGGCGGCACAGATACGCAGTATTTT. Its protein is CASSVQQGGTDTQYF. Using reference TRBV9 and TRBJ2-3 for the parts outside the CDR3, the full variable domain is DSGVTQTPKHLITATGQRVTLRCSPRSGDLSVYWYQQSLDQGLQFLIQYYNGEERAKGNILERFSAQQFPDLHSELNLSSLELGDSALYFCASSVQQGGTDTQYFGPGTRLTVL.

The V gene is TRBV19, the J gene TRBJ2-6, with 7 bases aligning to TRBD1. CDR3 length equals 16 residues. Germline CDR1 and CDR2: LNHDA and SQIVND (reference sequence). Losses at the gene ends were 5 bases for V and 2 bases for J; bases not matched to a gene: 6. CDR3 amino acids: CASSLQGVAGANVLTF. CDR3 bases: TGTGCCAGTAGTCTCCAGGGGGTGGCTGGGGCCAACGTCCTGACTTTC.